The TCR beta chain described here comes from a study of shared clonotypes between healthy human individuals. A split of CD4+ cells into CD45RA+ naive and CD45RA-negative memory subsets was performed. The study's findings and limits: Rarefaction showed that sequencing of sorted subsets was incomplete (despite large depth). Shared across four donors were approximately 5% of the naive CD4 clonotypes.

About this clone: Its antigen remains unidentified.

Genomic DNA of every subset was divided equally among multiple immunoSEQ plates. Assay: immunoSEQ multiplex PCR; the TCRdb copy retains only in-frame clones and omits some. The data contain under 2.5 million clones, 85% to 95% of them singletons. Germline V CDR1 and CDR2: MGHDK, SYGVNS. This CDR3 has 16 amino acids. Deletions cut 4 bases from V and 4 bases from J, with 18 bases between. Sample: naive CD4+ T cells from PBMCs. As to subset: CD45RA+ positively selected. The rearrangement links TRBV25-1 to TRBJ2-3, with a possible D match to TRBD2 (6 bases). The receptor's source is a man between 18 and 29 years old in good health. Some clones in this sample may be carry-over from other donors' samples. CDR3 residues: CASSGKRVARADTQYF. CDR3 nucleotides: TGTGCCAGCAGTGGAAAGCGGGTCGCCAGGGCAGATACGCAGTATTTT.